Listed below are T cell receptor beta chains from one sample, sequenced in a study. TCRdb's table, derived via immunoSEQ multiplex PCR, lists solely in-frame clones and lacks some. This sample has 60,000 to 75,000 clones, with just under 95% found just once. The specimen was PBMCs. Every receptor here comes from a man aged 35-49 years with rheumatoid arthritis. Each CDR3 is given with its conserved first and last residue. Fields, in order: J gene, V gene, D gene, CDR3 protein. D genes are given only for firm matches.

j_gene: TRBJ2-1
v_gene: TRBV19
d_gene: TRBD1
CDR3aa: CASSGQAGGNEQFF

j_gene: TRBJ2-7
v_gene: TRBV19
d_gene: TRBD2
CDR3aa: CASRRNSGRKDEQYF

j_gene: TRBJ1-4
v_gene: TRBV5-1
d_gene: TRBD1
CDR3aa: CASSKSGTGATLGEKLFF

j_gene: TRBJ2-3
v_gene: TRBV5-5
d_gene: NA
CDR3aa: CASSLLAKGGVYDTQYF

j_gene: TRBJ1-5
v_gene: TRBV27
d_gene: NA
CDR3aa: CASSLGYGNQPQHF

j_gene: TRBJ2-1
v_gene: TRBV28
d_gene: TRBD2
CDR3aa: CASSSPAGTSGRGEQFF

j_gene: TRBJ2-1
v_gene: TRBV30
d_gene: TRBD2
CDR3aa: CAWSELPASGRDNEQFF

j_gene: TRBJ1-1
v_gene: TRBV2
d_gene: NA
CDR3aa: CAINLRENTEAFF

j_gene: TRBJ2-7
v_gene: TRBV5-6
d_gene: NA
CDR3aa: CASSGGSYEQYF

j_gene: TRBJ1-1
v_gene: TRBV5-1
d_gene: NA
CDR3aa: CASSLSTLRVPEAFF

j_gene: TRBJ1-4
v_gene: TRBV9
d_gene: NA
CDR3aa: CASSVGWANNEKLFF

j_gene: TRBJ1-5
v_gene: TRBV5-6
d_gene: NA
CDR3aa: CASSLGGGNQPQHF

j_gene: TRBJ2-7
v_gene: TRBV5-8
d_gene: TRBD1
CDR3aa: CASSSPNRGRYEQYF

j_gene: TRBJ1-2
v_gene: TRBV19
d_gene: NA
CDR3aa: CASSSTIYGYTF

j_gene: TRBJ2-5
v_gene: TRBV28
d_gene: TRBD2
CDR3aa: CASSFGLAGEYF

j_gene: TRBJ2-7
v_gene: TRBV19
d_gene: NA
CDR3aa: CASSTLLRAEQYF

j_gene: TRBJ1-2
v_gene: TRBV28
d_gene: TRBD1
CDR3aa: CASSPGQGNYGYTF

j_gene: TRBJ2-3
v_gene: TRBV4-3
d_gene: NA
CDR3aa: CASSQFTSTDTQYF

j_gene: TRBJ1-6
v_gene: TRBV18
d_gene: NA
CDR3aa: CASSPRRENSPLHF

j_gene: TRBJ2-3
v_gene: TRBV7-9
d_gene: TRBD2
CDR3aa: CASSLGSGGVDTQYF

j_gene: TRBJ1-5
v_gene: TRBV6-5
d_gene: NA
CDR3aa: CASTTGSHQPQHF

j_gene: TRBJ2-3
v_gene: TRBV7-9
d_gene: NA
CDR3aa: CASSLAGRRSTDTQYF

j_gene: TRBJ2-6
v_gene: TRBV5-1
d_gene: TRBD1
CDR3aa: CASSSKDRSSGANVLTF

j_gene: TRBJ1-1
v_gene: TRBV10-2
d_gene: NA
CDR3aa: CAGGFGPNTEAFF

j_gene: TRBJ2-3
v_gene: TRBV5-6
d_gene: NA
CDR3aa: CASSLAHTDTQYF

j_gene: TRBJ1-5
v_gene: TRBV6-5
d_gene: NA
CDR3aa: CASRGLLNQPQHF

j_gene: TRBJ2-5
v_gene: TRBV10-2
d_gene: NA
CDR3aa: CASSESGAKDTQYF

j_gene: TRBJ2-1
v_gene: TRBV7-3
d_gene: TRBD2
CDR3aa: CASSLEAGGLGNEQFF

j_gene: TRBJ2-1
v_gene: TRBV2
d_gene: NA
CDR3aa: CASNRRAGYNEQFF

j_gene: TRBJ2-1
v_gene: TRBV5-1
d_gene: TRBD2
CDR3aa: CASSLGAGAYNEQFF

j_gene: TRBJ1-1
v_gene: TRBV7-3
d_gene: NA
CDR3aa: CASSFYGNTEAFF

j_gene: TRBJ2-6
v_gene: TRBV5-1
d_gene: TRBD1
CDR3aa: CASSLEAGGSSGANVLTF

j_gene: TRBJ1-1
v_gene: TRBV18
d_gene: NA
CDR3aa: CASSPPQKRMNTEAFF

j_gene: TRBJ1-5
v_gene: TRBV27
d_gene: NA
CDR3aa: CASSENRDQPQHF

j_gene: TRBJ1-1
v_gene: TRBV2
d_gene: NA
CDR3aa: CASSWEGLNTEAFF

j_gene: TRBJ2-1
v_gene: TRBV28
d_gene: NA
CDR3aa: CASSFPTGSSSYNEQFF

j_gene: TRBJ2-1
v_gene: TRBV12-5
d_gene: TRBD2
CDR3aa: CASGFPGGGSYNEQFF

j_gene: TRBJ1-2
v_gene: TRBV20-1
d_gene: NA
CDR3aa: CSAGGFYGYTF

j_gene: TRBJ1-2
v_gene: TRBV28
d_gene: TRBD1
CDR3aa: CAGSRQGSNYGYTF

j_gene: TRBJ1-3
v_gene: TRBV29-1
d_gene: NA
CDR3aa: CSAVAAVSSGNTIYF

j_gene: TRBJ1-6
v_gene: TRBV12-3/TRBV12-4
d_gene: NA
CDR3aa: CASSTRQNSPLHF

j_gene: TRBJ1-2
v_gene: TRBV6-5
d_gene: TRBD1
CDR3aa: CASSYRDRGHYGYTF